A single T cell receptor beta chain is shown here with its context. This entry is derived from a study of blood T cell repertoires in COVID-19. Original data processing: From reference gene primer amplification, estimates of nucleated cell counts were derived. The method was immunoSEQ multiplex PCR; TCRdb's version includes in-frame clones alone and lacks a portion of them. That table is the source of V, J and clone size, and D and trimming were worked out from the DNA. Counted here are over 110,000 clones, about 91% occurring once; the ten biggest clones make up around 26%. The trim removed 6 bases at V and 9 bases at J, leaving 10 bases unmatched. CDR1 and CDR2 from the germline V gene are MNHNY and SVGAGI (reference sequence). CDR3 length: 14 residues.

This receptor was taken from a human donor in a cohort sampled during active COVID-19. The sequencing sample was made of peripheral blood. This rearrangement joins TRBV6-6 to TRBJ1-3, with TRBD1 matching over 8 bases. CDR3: CASRLPGTGGTIYF. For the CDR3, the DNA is TGTGCCAGCAGACTACCCGGGACAGGAGGCACCATATATTTT.